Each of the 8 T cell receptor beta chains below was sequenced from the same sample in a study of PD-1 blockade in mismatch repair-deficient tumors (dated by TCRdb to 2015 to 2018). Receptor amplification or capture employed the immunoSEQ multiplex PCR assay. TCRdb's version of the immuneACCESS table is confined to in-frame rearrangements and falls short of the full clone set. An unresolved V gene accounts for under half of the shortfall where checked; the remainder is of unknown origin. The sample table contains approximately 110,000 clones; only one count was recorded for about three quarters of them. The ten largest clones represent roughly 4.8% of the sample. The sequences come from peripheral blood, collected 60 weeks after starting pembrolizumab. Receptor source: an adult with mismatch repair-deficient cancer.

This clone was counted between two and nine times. CDR3 region: CASRFDRVGYGYTF. CDR3 DNA: TGTGCCAGTAGGTTCGACAGGGTCGGGTATGGCTACACCTTC. The chain has TRBV19 and TRBJ1-2; TRBD1 agrees at 7 bases. The CDR3 extends over 14 amino acids. Trimming took 6 bases from V and 5 from J; bases not matched to a gene: 9. From germline, CDR1 is LNHDA and CDR2 SQIVND (reference sequence).

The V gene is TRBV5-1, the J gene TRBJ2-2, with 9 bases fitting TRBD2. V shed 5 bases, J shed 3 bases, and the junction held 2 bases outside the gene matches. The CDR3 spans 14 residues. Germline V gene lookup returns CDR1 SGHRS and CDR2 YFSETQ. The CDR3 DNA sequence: TGCGCCAGCAGACTAGCGGGCGACACCGGGGAGCTGTTTTTT. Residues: CASRLAGDTGELFF.

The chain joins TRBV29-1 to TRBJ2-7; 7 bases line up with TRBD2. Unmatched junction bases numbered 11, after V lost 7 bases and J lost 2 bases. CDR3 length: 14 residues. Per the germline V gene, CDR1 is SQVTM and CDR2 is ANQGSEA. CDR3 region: CSALLGGVPYEQYF. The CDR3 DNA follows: TGCAGCGCGCTGTTGGGGGGGGTCCCCTACGAGCAGTACTTC.

CDR3 in amino acids: CASSLEREAFF. The CDR3 DNA is TGTGCCAGCAGCTTGGAACGGGAAGCTTTCTTT. V gene TRBV11-3 combines with J gene TRBJ1-1; unclear D gene. Germline lookup yields CDR1 SGHNT and CDR2 YENEEA. Trimming removed 3 bases from V and 8 bases from J, with 7 bases in between. The CDR3 sequence is 11 residues long.

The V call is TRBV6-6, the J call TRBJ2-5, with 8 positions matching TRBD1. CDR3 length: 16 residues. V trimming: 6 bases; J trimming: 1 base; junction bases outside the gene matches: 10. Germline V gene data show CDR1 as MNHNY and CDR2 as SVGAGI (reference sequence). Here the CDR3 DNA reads TGTGCCAGCAGCCCTACACTTGGACAGGGCCAAGAGACCCAGTACTTC. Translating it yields CASSPTLGQGQETQYF.

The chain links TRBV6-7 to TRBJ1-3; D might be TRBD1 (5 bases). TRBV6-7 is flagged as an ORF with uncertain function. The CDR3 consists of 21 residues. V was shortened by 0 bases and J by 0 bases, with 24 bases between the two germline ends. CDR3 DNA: TGTGCCAGCAGTTACTCAACCCGGGACGCAGGTACCCCGTACTCTGGAAACACCATATATTTT. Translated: CASSYSTRDAGTPYSGNTIYF.

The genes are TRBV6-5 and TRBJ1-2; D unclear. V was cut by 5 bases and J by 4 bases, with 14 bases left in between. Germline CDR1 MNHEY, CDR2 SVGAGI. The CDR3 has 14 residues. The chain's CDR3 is CASSPLVRSYGYTF. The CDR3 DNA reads TGTGCCAGCAGTCCCCTGGTCCGGAGCTATGGCTACACCTTC.

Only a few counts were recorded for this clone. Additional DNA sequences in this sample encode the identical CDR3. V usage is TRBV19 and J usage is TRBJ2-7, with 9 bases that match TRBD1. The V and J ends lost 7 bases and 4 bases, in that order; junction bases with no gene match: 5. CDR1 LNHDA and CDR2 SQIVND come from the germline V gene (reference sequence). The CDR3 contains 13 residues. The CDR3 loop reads CASKGQGPYEQYF. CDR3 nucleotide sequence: TGTGCCAGTAAGGGACAGGGTCCGTACGAGCAGTACTTC.